These T cell receptor beta chains were read from a single sample in a study of blood T cell repertoires in COVID-19. Using immunoSEQ multiplex PCR, the repertoire was profiled, and TCRdb retains in-frame clones only, with some absent. The top ten clones hold 1.2% of a sample with approximately 270,000 clones, 91% of them seen once. Input material: PBMCs or T cells enriched from blood (not recorded which). The receptors stem from a human donor in a cohort exposed to, infected with or recovered from COVID-19 (not recorded which). The donor label of this sample is uncertain. Both conserved end residues are part of each CDR3. The order of the fields is V gene, J gene, D gene, clone size, CDR3 DNA, CDR3 protein. A D gene is named only where the DNA matches it firmly. Only some rows state a clone size, as once, few, many or a class for expanded clones.

v_call: TRBV4-1; j_call: TRBJ2-5; d_call: .; clone_size: .; cdr3_nt: TGCGCCAGCAGCCAAGTAGCGGAAGAGACCCAGTACTTC; cdr3_aa: CASSQVAEETQYF
v_call: TRBV5-1; j_call: TRBJ2-3; d_call: .; clone_size: .; cdr3_nt: TGCGCCAGCAGCTCGTTGGAACAGGGAGATACGCAGTATTTT; cdr3_aa: CASSSLEQGDTQYF
v_call: TRBV19; j_call: TRBJ1-5; d_call: .; clone_size: .; cdr3_nt: TGTGCCAGTAGTAGGGTTTCAGGGGAAGGGTGGAATCAGCCCCAGCATTTT; cdr3_aa: CASSRVSGEGWNQPQHF
v_call: TRBV2; j_call: TRBJ2-2; d_call: .; clone_size: .; cdr3_nt: TGTGCCAGCAGGAGGGAGACCGGCACCGGGGAGCTGTTTTTT; cdr3_aa: CASRRETGTGELFF
v_call: TRBV20-1; j_call: TRBJ2-3; d_call: .; clone_size: .; cdr3_nt: TGCAGTGCTACTCTCGGGGATACGCAGTATTTT; cdr3_aa: CSATLGDTQYF
v_call: TRBV24-1; j_call: TRBJ1-2; d_call: .; clone_size: .; cdr3_nt: TGTGCCACCAGTGATTTGCATGGGGGGTCCCGTGGCTACACCTTC; cdr3_aa: CATSDLHGGSRGYTF
v_call: TRBV7-6; j_call: TRBJ1-3; d_call: .; clone_size: .; cdr3_nt: TGTGCCAGCAGCTTAGTGGCCCCAGGCATCAACTCTGGAAACACCATATATTTT; cdr3_aa: CASSLVAPGINSGNTIYF
v_call: TRBV19; j_call: TRBJ2-7; d_call: TRBD2; clone_size: .; cdr3_nt: TGTGCCAGTAGTATAACTAGCGGGGGCTACGAGCAGTACTTC; cdr3_aa: CASSITSGGYEQYF
v_call: TRBV11-2; j_call: TRBJ2-4; d_call: .; clone_size: .; cdr3_nt: TGTGCCAGCGGAGGGCGGGTGAACATTCAGTACTTC; cdr3_aa: CASGGRVNIQYF
v_call: TRBV27; j_call: TRBJ1-2; d_call: .; clone_size: .; cdr3_nt: TGTGCCAGCAGTTTATTTCAGGGCAACTATGGCTACACCTTC; cdr3_aa: CASSLFQGNYGYTF
v_call: TRBV30; j_call: TRBJ1-3; d_call: .; clone_size: .; cdr3_nt: TGTGCCTGGGAGAACTCCCCTGGAAACACCATATATTTT; cdr3_aa: CAWENSPGNTIYF
v_call: TRBV7-3; j_call: TRBJ1-1; d_call: .; clone_size: .; cdr3_nt: TGTGCCAGCAGCTCCCAGGGCACTGAAGCTTTCTTT; cdr3_aa: CASSSQGTEAFF
v_call: TRBV19; j_call: TRBJ1-6; d_call: .; clone_size: once; cdr3_nt: TGTGCCAGTAGTCCTGCCGTGGGGGGGCTTTCACCCCTCCACTTT; cdr3_aa: CASSPAVGGLSPLHF
v_call: TRBV29-1; j_call: TRBJ2-3; d_call: .; clone_size: few; cdr3_nt: TGCAGCGCCGGTGGTGATAGCGGCTCGGATACGCAGTATTTT; cdr3_aa: CSAGGDSGSDTQYF
v_call: TRBV21-1; j_call: TRBJ2-3; d_call: .; clone_size: .; cdr3_nt: TGTGCCAGCACCCCAGGGACTAGTAAGGCGTATTTT; cdr3_aa: CASTPGTSKAYF
v_call: TRBV9; j_call: TRBJ2-1; d_call: .; clone_size: .; cdr3_nt: TGTGCCAGCAGCGTAAAGACTTCGGGCGGGGGCAGGATTGATGAGCAGTTCTTC; cdr3_aa: CASSVKTSGGGRIDEQFF
v_call: TRBV4-1; j_call: TRBJ1-2; d_call: .; clone_size: .; cdr3_nt: TGCGCCAGCAGCCAAGATTGGGGCAGCTACTATGGCTACACCTTC; cdr3_aa: CASSQDWGSYYGYTF
v_call: TRBV7-9; j_call: TRBJ2-7; d_call: TRBD1; clone_size: .; cdr3_nt: TGTGCCAGCAGCCGATCGCGGGGACAGGGGTCCTACGAGCAGTACTTC; cdr3_aa: CASSRSRGQGSYEQYF
v_call: TRBV7-9; j_call: TRBJ1-2; d_call: .; clone_size: .; cdr3_nt: TGTGCCAGCAGCTCCACCGGCGGGCACTATGGCTACACCTTC; cdr3_aa: CASSSTGGHYGYTF
v_call: TRBV29-1; j_call: TRBJ2-2; d_call: .; clone_size: .; cdr3_nt: TGCAGCGCTATTTTCGAGGCCGGGGAGCTGTTTTTT; cdr3_aa: CSAIFEAGELFF
v_call: TRBV19; j_call: TRBJ1-2; d_call: .; clone_size: .; cdr3_nt: TGTGCCAGTAGTATAGGCACTAAAGCGGTTCGCGGCTACACCTTC; cdr3_aa: CASSIGTKAVRGYTF
v_call: TRBV10-2; j_call: TRBJ1-1; d_call: .; clone_size: .; cdr3_nt: TGCGCCAGCAGTGGGAACGGGGACACTGAAGCTTTCTTT; cdr3_aa: CASSGNGDTEAFF
v_call: TRBV7-9; j_call: TRBJ1-2; d_call: .; clone_size: .; cdr3_nt: TGTGCCAGCAGCTCCGCAGGGGTGGGTGACTATGGCTACACCTTC; cdr3_aa: CASSSAGVGDYGYTF
v_call: TRBV6-5; j_call: TRBJ1-5; d_call: TRBD1; clone_size: .; cdr3_nt: TGTGCCAGCAGTCCGTCAGGGGGCAGCAATCAGCCCCAGCATTTT; cdr3_aa: CASSPSGGSNQPQHF
v_call: TRBV11-2; j_call: TRBJ2-3; d_call: .; clone_size: .; cdr3_nt: TGTGCCAGCAGCTTAGCAGGCGGGCGGCGCACAGATACGCAGTATTTT; cdr3_aa: CASSLAGGRRTDTQYF
v_call: TRBV18; j_call: TRBJ2-1; d_call: TRBD1; clone_size: .; cdr3_nt: TGTGCCAGCTCACAGAACAGGGGGCTTGGAAATGAGCAGTTCTTC; cdr3_aa: CASSQNRGLGNEQFF
v_call: TRBV9; j_call: TRBJ1-6; d_call: TRBD1; clone_size: once; cdr3_nt: TGTGCCAGCAGCGTAACCGACGTCCGGGACAGTAGGATTAATTCACCCCTCCACTTT; cdr3_aa: CASSVTDVRDSRINSPLHF
v_call: TRBV4-3; j_call: TRBJ1-2; d_call: TRBD1; clone_size: .; cdr3_nt: TGCGCCAGCAGCCGGTCGACAGGGGGCTATAGCTATGGCTACACCTTC; cdr3_aa: CASSRSTGGYSYGYTF
v_call: TRBV2; j_call: TRBJ2-6; d_call: TRBD1; clone_size: .; cdr3_nt: TGTGCCAGCAGGCGGACAGGGGGCTCTGGGGCCAACGTCCTGACTTTC; cdr3_aa: CASRRTGGSGANVLTF
v_call: TRBV28; j_call: TRBJ1-3; d_call: .; clone_size: .; cdr3_nt: TGTGCCAGCAGTTTACAGGGGGGAAACACCATATATTTT; cdr3_aa: CASSLQGGNTIYF
v_call: TRBV5-6; j_call: TRBJ2-7; d_call: .; clone_size: once; cdr3_nt: TGTGCCAGCAGCTTTGCGGCACGACCCTACGAGCAGTACTTC; cdr3_aa: CASSFAARPYEQYF
v_call: TRBV24-1; j_call: TRBJ2-2; d_call: .; clone_size: .; cdr3_nt: TGTGCCACCAGTGATTCAACAGGGTTGGGGAACACCGGGGAGCTGTTTTTT; cdr3_aa: CATSDSTGLGNTGELFF
v_call: TRBV10-3; j_call: TRBJ1-2; d_call: .; clone_size: once; cdr3_nt: TGTGCCTCCGGCCGGGGCTCGGGGGGTAACTATGGCTACACCTTC; cdr3_aa: CASGRGSGGNYGYTF
v_call: TRBV7-9; j_call: TRBJ1-1; d_call: .; clone_size: .; cdr3_nt: TGTGCCAGCAGCGTACAGGGTATCCCTGAAGCTTTCTTT; cdr3_aa: CASSVQGIPEAFF
v_call: TRBV18; j_call: TRBJ1-1; d_call: .; clone_size: .; cdr3_nt: TGTGCCAGCTCCCGCGGGGACTCTCAGTACACTGAAGCTTTCTTT; cdr3_aa: CASSRGDSQYTEAFF
v_call: TRBV7-9; j_call: TRBJ1-1; d_call: TRBD1; clone_size: .; cdr3_nt: TGTGCCAGCAGGCAGGGACAGGGGAACACTGAAGCTTTCTTT; cdr3_aa: CASRQGQGNTEAFF
v_call: TRBV9; j_call: TRBJ2-5; d_call: TRBD2; clone_size: .; cdr3_nt: TGTGCCAGCAGCCCCCGGACTAGCGGTAGTCAAGAGACCCAGTACTTC; cdr3_aa: CASSPRTSGSQETQYF
v_call: TRBV7-9; j_call: TRBJ1-1; d_call: .; clone_size: .; cdr3_nt: TGTGCCAGCACCTATGACACTGAAGCTTTCTTT; cdr3_aa: CASTYDTEAFF
v_call: TRBV19; j_call: TRBJ2-1; d_call: TRBD1; clone_size: .; cdr3_nt: TGTGCCAGTAGTCCGCGAACCGGGACAGGGACCAATGAGCAGTTCTTC; cdr3_aa: CASSPRTGTGTNEQFF
v_call: TRBV7-9; j_call: TRBJ2-3; d_call: TRBD2; clone_size: once; cdr3_nt: TGTGCCAGCAGCTCGAAAACTAGCGGGGGGGCAGGAGATACGCAGTATTTT; cdr3_aa: CASSSKTSGGAGDTQYF
v_call: TRBV24-1; j_call: TRBJ1-2; d_call: .; clone_size: .; cdr3_nt: TGTGCCACCAGTGATACAGGGCTCTATGGCTACACCTTC; cdr3_aa: CATSDTGLYGYTF
v_call: TRBV4-1; j_call: TRBJ2-7; d_call: .; clone_size: .; cdr3_nt: TGCGCCAGCAGCTATCGGGACTTTTCGATCTACGAGCAGTACTTC; cdr3_aa: CASSYRDFSIYEQYF
v_call: TRBV4-3; j_call: TRBJ2-7; d_call: .; clone_size: .; cdr3_nt: TGCGCCAGCAGCCCGTACCCAGGGGGGACCGAGCAGTACTTC; cdr3_aa: CASSPYPGGTEQYF
v_call: TRBV27; j_call: TRBJ2-6; d_call: .; clone_size: .; cdr3_nt: TGTGCCAGCAGTTCAACTCTTGGGGCCAACGTCCTGACTTTC; cdr3_aa: CASSSTLGANVLTF
v_call: TRBV29-1; j_call: TRBJ1-1; d_call: TRBD1; clone_size: .; cdr3_nt: TGCAGCGTTGTAACAGGGGAAGGTCGGACTGAAGCTTTCTTT; cdr3_aa: CSVVTGEGRTEAFF
v_call: TRBV9; j_call: TRBJ2-2; d_call: TRBD1; clone_size: .; cdr3_nt: TGTGCCAGCAGCCAACCAGGACAGGGGTTAACCGGGGAGCTGTTTTTT; cdr3_aa: CASSQPGQGLTGELFF
v_call: TRBV28; j_call: TRBJ2-1; d_call: .; clone_size: .; cdr3_nt: TGTGCCAGCAGTTTATTCGGGGTTGGGGACAATGAGCAGTTCTTC; cdr3_aa: CASSLFGVGDNEQFF
v_call: TRBV11-2; j_call: TRBJ1-3; d_call: .; clone_size: .; cdr3_nt: TGTGCCAGCAGCGGAGGGGTCCCCTCTGGAAACACCATATATTTT; cdr3_aa: CASSGGVPSGNTIYF
v_call: TRBV2; j_call: TRBJ1-3; d_call: .; clone_size: .; cdr3_nt: TGTGCCACAGAGGTAGGGAGCTCTGGAAACACCATATATTTT; cdr3_aa: CATEVGSSGNTIYF
v_call: TRBV7-8; j_call: TRBJ2-3; d_call: TRBD2; clone_size: .; cdr3_nt: TGTGCCAGCAGCTTAGGCCGGCGGGGGGCGGCGGATACGCAGTATTTT; cdr3_aa: CASSLGRRGAADTQYF
v_call: TRBV30; j_call: TRBJ1-1; d_call: .; clone_size: .; cdr3_nt: TGTGCCTGGAGTTCTGCGGTGGTGAACACTGAAGCTTTCTTT; cdr3_aa: CAWSSAVVNTEAFF
v_call: TRBV5-1; j_call: TRBJ1-1; d_call: .; clone_size: once; cdr3_nt: TGCGCCAGCAGCCCGGACAGTATGAACACTGAAGCTTTCTTT; cdr3_aa: CASSPDSMNTEAFF
v_call: TRBV7-6; j_call: TRBJ2-1; d_call: TRBD2; clone_size: once; cdr3_nt: TGTGCCAGCAGCCTCTTACCTAGCGGGGGGCCCCACAATGAGCAGTTCTTC; cdr3_aa: CASSLLPSGGPHNEQFF
v_call: TRBV5-4; j_call: TRBJ2-7; d_call: TRBD2; clone_size: once; cdr3_nt: TGTGCCAGCAGCTTAGGGACTACCTACGAGCAGTACTTC; cdr3_aa: CASSLGTTYEQYF
v_call: TRBV19; j_call: TRBJ2-3; d_call: .; clone_size: .; cdr3_nt: TGTGCCAGTAGTGGGCCCCCCGCAGATACGCAGTATTTT; cdr3_aa: CASSGPPADTQYF
v_call: TRBV5-6; j_call: TRBJ2-2; d_call: .; clone_size: few; cdr3_nt: TGTGCCAGCAGCCCGGCCGGGACATCGAACACCGGGGAGCTGTTTTTT; cdr3_aa: CASSPAGTSNTGELFF
v_call: TRBV7-3; j_call: TRBJ1-1; d_call: .; clone_size: .; cdr3_nt: TGTGCCAGCAGCCCCACAGGGCCGGCGACTGAAGCTTTCTTT; cdr3_aa: CASSPTGPATEAFF
v_call: TRBV5-8; j_call: TRBJ1-5; d_call: .; clone_size: .; cdr3_nt: TGTGCCAGCAGCTTGGTTCCAGGGAGCAATCAGCCCCAGCATTTT; cdr3_aa: CASSLVPGSNQPQHF